These 30 T cell receptor beta chains were all obtained from the same sample, sequenced in a study of CD8+ T cells in alopecia areata. The sample's treatment: oral pan-JAK inhibitor, 5-10 mg twice daily. RNA extraction and reverse transcription yielded cDNA as sequencing template. The table came from immunoSEQ multiplex PCR; TCRdb's copy has only in-frame clones and leaves some out. The table shows about 130,000 clones, with roughly 52% occurring only once. Sequenced here: CD8+ T cells sorted from blood, sampled at week 4, from a patient treated with tofacitinib. Receptors were obtained from a human donor with alopecia areata.

In its sample, this clone was seen a few times. This rearrangement joins TRBV7-3 to TRBJ2-7; D perhaps matches TRBD2 (6 bases). Trimming removed 5 bases from V and 3 bases from J, with 17 bases in between. CDR1 and CDR2 from the germline V gene are SGHTA and FQGTGA. The CDR3 contains 15 residues. In nucleotides, the CDR3 is TGTGCCAGCAGCCCGGGGGTAGGGCCCATCTACGAGCAGTACTTC. Translating gives CASSPGVGPIYEQYF.

The chain links TRBV15 to TRBJ2-1, with TRBD1 matching over 7 bases. V trimming: 6 bases; J trimming: 4 bases; junction bases outside the gene matches: 9. CDR1 is LNHNV, CDR2 YYDKDF, per germline (reference sequence). CDR3 length: 15 amino acids. The CDR3 region is CATRSSSGGYNEQFF. DNA of the CDR3: TGTGCCACCAGAAGTTCGTCAGGGGGTTACAATGAGCAGTTCTTC. The full variable domain, rest sourced from reference TRBV15 and TRBJ2-1, is DAMVIQNPRYQVTQFGKPVTLSCSQTLNHNVMYWYQQKSSQAPKLLFHYYDKDFNNEADTPDNFQSRRPNTSFCFLDIRSPGLGDTAMYLCATRSSSGGYNEQFFGPGTRLTVL.

This chain uses TRBV7-9 with TRBJ2-3; tentative D call: TRBD1 (7 bases). Per the germline V gene, CDR1 is SEHNR and CDR2 is FQNEAQ (reference sequence). V was cut by 5 bases and J by 1 base, with 19 bases left in between. This CDR3 spans 17 amino acids. CDR3 protein: CASSPPRRDRRTDTQYF. CDR3 nucleotides: TGTGCCAGCAGCCCGCCGCGGAGGGACAGACGCACAGATACGCAGTATTTT.

This clone came up a few times. This chain connects TRBV23-1 to TRBJ1-4; D not certain. TRBV23-1 is an ORF; its function is uncertain. This CDR3 is 11 amino acids long. V lost 11 bases and J 8 bases, leaving 12 bases between the germline ends. CDR3 sequence (DNA): TGCGCCGACTGGGGTGGGGAAAAACTGTTTTTT. Translated: CADWGGEKLFF.

The gene calls are TRBV7-9 and TRBJ2-7, with a weak D call TRBD1 (5 bases). CDR1 is SEHNR and CDR2 is FQNEAQ in the germline V gene (reference sequence). The CDR3 consists of 15 residues. Trimming removed 1 base from V and 0 bases from J, with 10 bases in between. The CDR3 reads CASSLVQGVSYEQYF. The CDR3 nucleotides read TGTGCCAGCAGCTTAGTCCAGGGTGTCTCCTACGAGCAGTACTTC.

V and J are TRBV19 and TRBJ2-3; D gene ambiguous. This CDR3 contains 17 residues. Germline CDR1 LNHDA, CDR2 SQIVND (reference sequence). V gave up 2 bases and J gave up 3 bases, with 18 bases separating them. The CDR3 is CASSIIAPRETTDTQYF. In DNA, the CDR3 is TGTGCCAGTAGTATAATCGCTCCTCGAGAGACTACAGATACGCAGTATTTT.

As for this clone: At the DNA level, this CDR3 is encoded by other sequences in the same sample as well. The V and J genes are TRBV29-1 and TRBJ1-4, with no clear D. CDR3 length: 10 residues. Trimming took 5 bases from V and 8 from J, leaving 6 bases between them. From germline, CDR1 is SQVTM and CDR2 ANQGSEA. The CDR3 protein is CSVLGEKLFF. CDR3 coding DNA: TGCAGCGTTTTGGGCGAAAAACTGTTTTTT. Based on the CDR3 plus reference TRBV29-1 and TRBJ1-4, the full variable domain is SAVISQKPSRDICQRGTSLTIQCQVDSQVTMMFWYRQQPGQSLTLIATANQGSEATYESGFVIDKFPISRPNLTFSTLTVSNMSPEDSSIYLCSVLGEKLFFGSGTQLSVL.

The V and J genes are TRBV4-1 and TRBJ2-5, with TRBD2 as a possible D gene (5 bases). The V gene's germline CDR1 is MGHRA and CDR2 YSYEKL. Between the trimmed V and J ends, which lost 4 bases and 5 bases, there was a span of 11 bases. The CDR3 loop spans 13 amino acids. CDR3 region: CASSLGVSETQYF. Written as DNA, the CDR3 is TGCGCCAGCAGCCTCGGGGTCTCGGAGACCCAGTACTTC.

This CDR3 is CASSEGPGTGMREQYF. CDR3 DNA: TGTGCCAGCAGTGAAGGTCCCGGGACAGGGATGCGCGAGCAGTACTTC. This rearrangement joins TRBV6-1 to TRBJ2-7, with 9 bases lining up with TRBD1. CDR1 is MNHNS and CDR2 is SASEGT in the germline V gene. This CDR3 has 16 amino acids. Trimming at V came to 1 base and at J to 6 bases, leaving 10 bases not matched to a gene.

J is TRBJ1-2 and V is TRBV5-1; D uncertain. This CDR3 comprises 13 residues. V was clipped by 3 bases and J by 8 bases, with 14 bases between them. Germline V gene sequence: CDR1 SGHRS, CDR2 YFSETQ. In DNA, the CDR3 is TGCGCCAGCAGCTCGGGAAGGGCTGAGGGCTACACCTTC. Its protein is CASSSGRAEGYTF.

The chain couples TRBV13 to TRBJ2-1, with 9 bases fitting TRBD1. CDR3 length: 14 residues. Unmatched junction bases numbered 5, after V lost 5 bases and J lost 6 bases. From germline, CDR1 is PRHDT and CDR2 FYEKMQ (reference sequence). The CDR3: CASSPGQGINEQFF. CDR3 coding DNA: TGTGCCAGCAGCCCCGGACAGGGGATCAATGAGCAGTTCTTC.

V usage is TRBV5-6 and J usage is TRBJ2-7, with D hard to call. V shed 0 bases and J shed 6 bases, with 7 bases lying between them. The CDR3 contains 12 residues. Per the germline V gene, CDR1 is SGHDT and CDR2 is YYEEEE. The CDR3 is CASSLGEAEQYF. The CDR3 DNA is TGTGCCAGCAGCTTGGGCGAAGCCGAGCAGTACTTC.

The V and J genes are TRBV7-8 and TRBJ2-1; possibly TRBD1 or TRBD2 for D (6 bases each). V was trimmed by 1 base and J by 5 bases, leaving 12 bases between them. The CDR3 has 15 amino acids. Looked up from germline, CDR1 is SGHVS and CDR2 is FQNEAQ. CDR3 protein: CASSLGGASDNEQFF. CDR3 DNA sequence: TGTGCCAGCAGCTTAGGGGGGGCCTCTGACAATGAGCAGTTCTTC.

The chain has TRBV30 and TRBJ2-3; D not certain. With 0 bases removed from V and 1 base from J, the gap between germline ends came to 8 bases. Germline V gives CDR1 GTSNPN, CDR2 SVGIG (reference sequence). The CDR3 consists of 14 residues. The CDR3 DNA reads TGTGCCTGGAGTGTAGGCCGGGGCACAGATACGCAGTATTTT. Its translation is CAWSVGRGTDTQYF.

The chain is built from TRBV30 and TRBJ2-5; 7 bases match TRBD1. The V gene's germline CDR1 is GTSNPN and CDR2 SVGIG (reference sequence). This CDR3 contains 16 residues. The junction had 12 bases not matched to a gene; V was cut back by 3 bases and J by 2 bases. The CDR3 loop reads CAWRPIRDRGQETQYF. The CDR3 DNA is TGTGCCTGGAGACCAATCCGGGACAGAGGACAAGAGACCCAGTACTTC.

This chain uses TRBV5-6 with TRBJ2-7; 12 positions agree with TRBD2. The V gene end was trimmed by 2 bases and the J gene end by 0 bases; junction bases not matched to a gene: 3. Germline CDR1 reads SGHDT; CDR2 reads YYEEEE. CDR3 length equals 16 residues. The CDR3 DNA reads as TGTGCCAGCAGCTTCGGACTAGCGGGGATCTCCTACGAGCAGTACTTC. Its protein is CASSFGLAGISYEQYF. Full variable domain (remainder filled in from reference TRBV5-6 and TRBJ2-7): DAGVTQSPTHLIKTRGQQVTLRCSPKSGHDTVSWYQQALGQGPQFIFQYYEEEERQRGNFPDRFSGHQFPNYSSELNVNALLLGDSALYLCASSFGLAGISYEQYFGPGTRLTVT.

The chain has TRBV13 and TRBJ1-1; D gene unclear. Trimming stripped 7 bases from V and 7 bases from J, with 13 bases between. Germline CDR1 PRHDT, CDR2 FYEKMQ (reference sequence). The CDR3 is 12 residues long. The CDR3 here is CASIPLPSEAFF. The DNA for the CDR3 is TGTGCCAGCATCCCATTGCCGAGTGAAGCTTTCTTT.

This clone was counted a few times. This chain uses TRBV6-1 with TRBJ2-1; D is perhaps TRBD2 (5 bases). Germline-derived CDR1 and CDR2 are MNHNS and SASEGT. The CDR3 consists of 13 residues. V lost 3 bases and J 8 bases, leaving 11 bases between the germline ends. CDR3 coding DNA: TGTGCCAGCAGTGACGTCGAGGGCGATGAGCAGTTCTTC. It specifies CASSDVEGDEQFF.

This clone was found once. CDR3 DNA sequence: TGCGCCAGCAGCGGGGGGGAGACCCAGTACTTC. Encoded protein: CASSGGETQYF. This chain uses TRBV4-1 with TRBJ2-5; possible D gene TRBD2, 6 bases. Trimming shortened V by 5 bases and J by 5 bases, and 6 bases separated the two germline ends. Germline V CDR1 and CDR2: MGHRA, YSYEKL. The CDR3 is 11 residues long.

The rearrangement uses TRBV13 and TRBJ1-2; D unclear. There are 12 residues in the CDR3. V was pared by 0 bases and J by 3 bases, with 2 bases between. Germline lookup yields CDR1 PRHDT and CDR2 FYEKMQ (reference sequence). The CDR3 is CASSLGDYGYTF. CDR3 DNA: TGTGCCAGCAGCTTAGGGGACTATGGCTACACCTTC.

This clone occurred once. The V and J genes are TRBV5-1 and TRBJ1-1; D is undetermined. Germline loops: CDR1 SGHRS, CDR2 YFSETQ. The ends were cut back, 0 bases at V and 2 bases at J, with 8 bases in the middle. The CDR3 totals 14 residues. The CDR3 reads CASSLGGINTEAFF. The CDR3 DNA follows: TGCGCCAGCAGCTTGGGCGGGATAAACACTGAAGCTTTCTTT.

The chain employs TRBV5-4 and TRBJ2-2; 9 positions match TRBD1. From germline, CDR1 is SGHNT and CDR2 YYREEE (reference sequence). Germline trimming cut 4 bases from V and 6 bases from J; bases unmatched to any gene: 7. This CDR3 is built from 15 residues. DNA of the CDR3: TGTGCCAGCAGCCCGGGGACAGGGAAGCCCGGGGAGCTGTTTTTT. Translation gives CASSPGTGKPGELFF.

This clone was found many times. The chain employs TRBV6-4 and TRBJ2-2; 8 nucleotides match TRBD2. CDR3 length: 14 residues. Germline V gene data show CDR1 as MRHNA and CDR2 as SNTAGT. Trimming took 2 bases from V and 4 from J; bases not matched to a gene: 0. The CDR3 loop is CASSDGTSTGELFF. The CDR3 DNA reads as TGTGCCAGCAGTGACGGGACTAGCACCGGGGAGCTGTTTTTT.

V gene TRBV7-3 combines with J gene TRBJ2-6; D may be TRBD1 (8 bases). Germline-derived CDR1 and CDR2 are SGHTA and FQGTGA. The CDR3 runs 18 residues. Trimming stripped 6 bases from V and 0 bases from J, with 18 bases between. CDR3 nucleotides: TGTGCCAGCAGACGGGGGGACAGGACCAACTCTGGGGCCAACGTCCTGACTTTC. Its protein is CASRRGDRTNSGANVLTF.

The sample holds a few counts of this clone. The CDR3 DNA follows: TGTGCCAGCAGTGACCATAGCGGGGGCACAGATACGCAGTATTTT. It is translated as CASSDHSGGTDTQYF. This chain connects TRBV6-4 to TRBJ2-3, with 8 positions matching TRBD2. Trimming at V came to 2 bases and at J to 1 base, leaving 2 bases not matched to a gene. This CDR3 is built from 15 residues. Germline lookup yields CDR1 MRHNA and CDR2 SNTAGT.

The CDR3 region has the DNA TGCAGCGTAGTATCAGGGGGTAGCTCTGGGGCCAACGTCCTGACTTTC. Translating gives CSVVSGGSSGANVLTF. The V gene is TRBV29-1, the J gene TRBJ2-6, with 7 nucleotides matching TRBD1. Germline V CDR1 and CDR2: SQVTM, ANQGSEA. With V trimmed by 6 bases and J by 0 bases, 8 bases remained unmatched. This CDR3 is 16 amino acids long. Full variable domain (remainder filled in from reference TRBV29-1 and TRBJ2-6): SAVISQKPSRDICQRGTSLTIQCQVDSQVTMMFWYRQQPGQSLTLIATANQGSEATYESGFVIDKFPISRPNLTFSTLTVSNMSPEDSSIYLCSVVSGGSSGANVLTFGAGSRLTVL.

This clone came up a few times. The chain links TRBV27 to TRBJ1-1, with no clear D. Deletions cut 6 bases from V and 5 bases from J, with 13 bases between. From germline, CDR1 is MNHEY and CDR2 SMNVEV (reference sequence). The CDR3 extends over 13 amino acids. In DNA form, the CDR3 reads TGTGCCAGCAGCTATACCATGGGGACTGAAGCTTTCTTT. This encodes CASSYTMGTEAFF.

This clone was observed a few times. The chain is built from TRBV27 and TRBJ1-1, with D unresolved. The germline gives CDR1 MNHEY, CDR2 SMNVEV (reference sequence). The CDR3 sequence is 14 residues long. Trimming took 5 bases from V and 5 from J, leaving 15 bases between them. The CDR3 nucleotides read TGTGCCAGCAGTCCTCCGCGCGGTAGGACTGAAGCTTTCTTT. This translates into CASSPPRGRTEAFF.

This clone was seen once. The genes are TRBV5-4 and TRBJ2-1; 13 positions match TRBD2. The CDR3 length is 15 residues. The junction had 2 bases not matched to a gene; V was cut back by 2 bases and J by 6 bases. Germline CDR1 and CDR2: SGHNT and YYREEE (reference sequence). CDR3: CASSLLAGGLNEQFF. As DNA, the CDR3 is TGTGCCAGCAGCTTACTAGCGGGGGGGCTCAATGAGCAGTTCTTC. Full variable domain (remainder filled in from reference TRBV5-4 and TRBJ2-1): ETGVTQSPTHLIKTRGQQVTLRCSSQSGHNTVSWYQQALGQGPQFIFQYYREEENGRGNFPPRFSGLQFPNYSSELNVNALELDDSALYLCASSLLAGGLNEQFFGPGTRLTVL.

There are a few counts of this clone. V usage is TRBV7-2 and J usage is TRBJ2-5; no firm D call. The CDR3 contains 13 residues. CDR1 is SGHTA and CDR2 is FQGNSA in the germline V gene. V lost 5 bases to trimming and J lost 5 bases, with 12 bases between them. CDR3: CASSAAWFETQYF. CDR3 nucleotide sequence: TGTGCCAGCAGCGCTGCTTGGTTTGAGACCCAGTACTTC. Full variable domain (outside the CDR3, taken from reference TRBV7-2 and TRBJ2-5): GAGVSQSPSNKVTEKGKDVELRCDPISGHTALYWYRQSLGQGLEFLIYFQGNSAPDKSGLPSDRFSAERTGGSVSTLTIQRTQQEDSAVYLCASSAAWFETQYFGPGTRLLVL.